The clone carrying this TCR beta chain was seen a few times. The antigen remains unidentified. Donation came from healthy Caucasian individuals in Russia who were aged about 6 to 95. Donors gave roughly 10 milliliters of peripheral blood apiece. This sample stems from a study of blood T cells in healthy people across ages. Broader study findings: The unsorted PBMCs prevented any conclusive comparison of naive versus antigen-experienced cells.

The V gene's germline CDR1 is SGHTA and CDR2 FQGNSA. The CDR3 covers 13 residues. The V and J ends lost 2 bases and 5 bases respectively, with 6 bases between them. Using a J-beta primer mix together with a sample-barcoded 5' primer, a second PCR was run for roughly 6 to 12 cycles. From the 5' RACE reads, TCRdb called clonotypes with MiXCR, one entry per CDR3 protein. This sample carries approximately 780,000 distinct CDR3 sequences, roughly 24% of them seen once, and the ten largest clones take 2.5% to 3.5%. The same data also contributed to another study, on T cells of mothers and their children. Per that paper: In the second PCR, M1S primer introduced barcodes and 2-4 random bases.

Sequenced: blood. The chain couples TRBV7-2 to TRBJ2-2; no definite D call. This clonotype originated in a boy aged 10-17 years in good health. The CDR3 spells CASSLWMTGELFF. The CDR3, as DNA: TGTGCCAGCAGCTTATGGATGACCGGGGAGCTGTTTTTT.